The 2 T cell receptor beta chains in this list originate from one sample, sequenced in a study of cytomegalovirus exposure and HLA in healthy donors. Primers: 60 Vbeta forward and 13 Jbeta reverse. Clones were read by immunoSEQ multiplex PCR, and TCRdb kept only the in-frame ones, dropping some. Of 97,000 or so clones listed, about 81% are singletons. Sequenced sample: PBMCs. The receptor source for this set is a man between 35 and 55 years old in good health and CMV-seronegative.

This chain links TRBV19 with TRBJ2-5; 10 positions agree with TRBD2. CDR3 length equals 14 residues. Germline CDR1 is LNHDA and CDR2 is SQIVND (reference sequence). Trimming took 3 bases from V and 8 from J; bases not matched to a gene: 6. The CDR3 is CASSISGGKGTQYF. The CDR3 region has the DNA TGTGCCAGTAGTATTAGCGGGGGGAAAGGAACCCAGTACTTC.

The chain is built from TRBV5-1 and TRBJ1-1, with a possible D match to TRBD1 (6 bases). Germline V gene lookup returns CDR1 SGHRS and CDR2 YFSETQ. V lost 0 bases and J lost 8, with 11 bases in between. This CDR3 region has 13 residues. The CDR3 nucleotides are TGCGCCAGCAGCTTGGGAGACAGGTGCGAAGCTTTCTTT. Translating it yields CASSLGDRCEAFF.